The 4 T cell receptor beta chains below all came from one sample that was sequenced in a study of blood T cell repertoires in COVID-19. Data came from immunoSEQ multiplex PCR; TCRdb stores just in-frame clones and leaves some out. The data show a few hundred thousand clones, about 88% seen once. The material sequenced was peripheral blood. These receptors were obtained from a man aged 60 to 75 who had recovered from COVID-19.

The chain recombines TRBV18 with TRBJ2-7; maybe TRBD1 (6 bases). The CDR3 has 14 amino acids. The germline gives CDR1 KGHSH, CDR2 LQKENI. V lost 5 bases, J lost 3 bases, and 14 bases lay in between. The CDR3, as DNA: TGTGCCAGCTCAATCGGACAGTTAGACTACGAGCAGTACTTC. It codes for CASSIGQLDYEQYF.

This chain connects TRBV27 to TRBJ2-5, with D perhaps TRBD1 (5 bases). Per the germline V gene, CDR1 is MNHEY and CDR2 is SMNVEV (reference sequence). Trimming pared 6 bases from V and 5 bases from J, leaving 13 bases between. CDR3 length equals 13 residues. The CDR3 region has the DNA TGTGCCAGCAGAAATCGGCAGGGCGAGACCCAGTACTTC. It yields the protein CASRNRQGETQYF.

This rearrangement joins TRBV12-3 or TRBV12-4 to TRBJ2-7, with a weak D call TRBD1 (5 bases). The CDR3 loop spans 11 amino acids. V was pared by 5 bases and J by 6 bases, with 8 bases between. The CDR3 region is CASSEGVEQYF. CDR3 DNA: TGTGCCAGCAGTGAAGGGGTCGAGCAGTACTTC.

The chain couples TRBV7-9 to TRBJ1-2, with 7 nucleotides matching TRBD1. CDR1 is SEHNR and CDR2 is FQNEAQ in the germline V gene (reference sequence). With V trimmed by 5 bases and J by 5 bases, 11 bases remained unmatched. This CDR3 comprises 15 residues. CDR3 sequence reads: CASSPLVAGGYGYTF. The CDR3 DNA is TGTGCCAGCAGCCCACTAGTAGCAGGGGGGTATGGCTACACCTTC.